The sequence of this T cell receptor (beta chain) was determined in a study of cytomegalovirus exposure and HLA in healthy donors (dated by TCRdb to the late 2010s). Regarding the research as a whole: An earlier analysis of about 560 of the donors reported roughly 300 Gb of sequence data and 117 million unique TCR beta sequences obtained from around 170 million T cells. An earlier analysis of approximately 500 of the donors applied high-throughput TCR beta sequencing to assess whether each TCR beta V gene segment acted as functional or pseudogenic. Among 398 genotyped donors of the cohort, an average of around 250,000 unique TCR beta nucleotide sequences was sequenced per donor, of which 15% to 20% were non-productive. A later analysis re-examined previously published TCR beta repertoires from several hundred donors and added high-resolution HLA genotyping to investigate patterns of TCR occurrence. HLA typing included class I and class II loci at four-digit resolution. Roughly 5 DR-DQ haplotypes were handled as single units for association and clustering, since linkage in the cohort was strong. Rather than drawing on any new phenotypic data, the later analysis identified candidate immune exposures from TCR beta sequences and the way those sequences occurred across donors. In addition to the first cohort of hundreds of subjects, a separate validation cohort of 120 different subjects was used. In a later genetic analysis, genome-wide SNP genotypes for about 55% of the roughly 700 donors were used, and that subset was treated as a discovery cohort. Using immunosequencing, the study profiled T cell repertoires from about 620 subjects and related those repertoires to cytomegalovirus serostatus. An early release covering roughly 580 HLA-typed donors comprised roughly 300 gigabases of sequencing data and roughly 85 million unique TCR sequences. Every discovery cohort repertoire had been produced on one sequencing platform. The study aimed to test whether cataloging public T cell receptors could reveal signatures of past pathogen exposure. The study combined high-throughput TCR immunosequencing, statistical association of individual TCRs with disease status, and machine learning to predict cytomegalovirus infection status. Of the 300 to 450 genotyped donors, roughly 76% were placed in the genetic ancestry cluster associated with self-reported Caucasian donors. Alongside the repertoire data, information on donor age, sex, ethnicity and CMV serostatus was compiled. Typing coverage varied by locus: about 620-640 donors for A, B, C, DRB1 and DQB1; roughly 500 for DQA1; approximately 570 for DPA1; some 470 for DPB1.

There are 13 amino acids in the CDR3, from cysteine to phenylalanine inclusive. Only the CDR3 portion is preserved as DNA: 39 bases, with reading frame beginning at the first base. The V end gives up 0 bases and the J end 6 bases, leaving 2 bases in the junction not matched to a gene. In the germline V gene (reference sequence), CDR1 corresponds to MNHEY and CDR2 to SMNVEV. Broader findings and caveats from the paper: The only immune exposure information available for the cohort was CMV serostatus. According to a later analysis, most CMV-associated TCR beta chains appeared to be HLA-restricted, and the HLA associations seemed to be driven largely by CMV exposure. According to a later genetic analysis, donors in an Asian-associated ancestry cluster had fewer N-insertions in productive TCRs than the roughly 670-donor mean. A further reported finding was that TCR beta sequences accurately predicted the HLA-A and HLA-B alleles for most subjects in the first cohort. A total of 164 TCR beta chains were listed by the study as associated with cytomegalovirus. The cohort was sequenced for TCR beta chains only, and without alpha or paired-chain data the features that could be detected were limited. V-gene and J-gene trimming of TCR beta chains was associated with a missense DCLRE1C variant in a later genetic analysis, and the association was replicated in an independent cohort. In an earlier analysis of 587 of the donors, most TCR beta V segments appeared in productive rearrangements about 87% or about 30% of the time, broadly matching IMGT annotations. In both the original and validation cohorts, the classifier was reported to diagnose cytomegalovirus status with high specificity and sensitivity. Three of the identified cytomegalovirus-associated TCR beta chains were confirmed in vitro to be specific for cytomegalovirus antigens. In a later analysis, HLA-associated TCR beta chains were found to be more clonally expanded and to have lower generation probabilities than equally common non-associated chains. Linkage disequilibrium might explain the correlated functional status among segregating V segments, but an unknown experimental factor could not be ruled out. Seventeen rarely observed V segments, including chromosome 9 orphons, were excluded from the earlier analysis of about 500 of the donors because counts were too low. When HLA alleles, especially DR and DQ, strongly co-occurred, attributing TCR associations to individual alleles was difficult. Across donors, most TCR sequences were observed very rarely, whereas some public TCRs were present in many individuals. In a later analysis, 15,000 to 20,000 TCR beta sequences were associated with specific HLA alleles at a false discovery rate of 0.05. A group of highly shared sequence variants was considered likely to be a technical artifact of the sequencing pipeline. HLA typing was unavailable for some donors at each locus, so association tests used only the typed subset. Roughly uniform sequencing depth across donors was assumed in presence/absence analyses, although this assumption may not hold. A later analysis found that TCR association rates varied across HLA loci, with DRB1 alleles showing the most associated TCRs and HLA-C alleles the fewest. According to a later analysis, parvovirus B19, influenza, CMV and Epstein-Barr virus appeared linked to several top co-occurrence clusters. The 87-base-pair reads could not distinguish some IMGT-functional V segments, including TRBV6-2 and TRBV6-3, so those segments were excluded. According to the authors, the approach could potentially be generalized to other disease states and immunological phenotypes.

Receptor amplification or capture employed the immunoSEQ multiplex PCR assay. For the multiplex PCR, a mixture combining 60 forward primers for TCR Vbeta segments and 13 reverse primers for TCR Jbeta segments was used. The CDR3 region of rearranged TCR beta genes was amplified from genomic DNA by a multiplex PCR assay. On the Illumina HiSeq System, the amplified TCR beta libraries were sequenced as 87-base-pair reads. In the paper's pipeline: A later analysis tallied around 87 million unique TCR beta chains across the approximately 670 repertoires, and around 12 million of those chains were shared by two or more donors. Raw reads were error-corrected and collapsed into unique sequences by a nearest-neighbor algorithm in which closely related sequences were merged to remove PCR and sequencing errors. CDR3 sequences were aligned to IMGT reference sequences to assign V, D and J gene segments. For a sequence to be retained, at least a six-nucleotide match to both a V gene segment and a J gene segment was required. A rearrangement was called productive if the CDR3 had no stop codons and remained in frame with V and J, and every other rearrangement was called non-productive. Following IMGT convention, CDR3 was defined as the stretch from the second conserved V-encoded cysteine to the conserved J-encoded phenylalanine. Sequences without an unambiguous match to a single V gene segment were excluded from the earlier analysis of about 630 of the donors. An earlier analysis of 587 of the donors called V segments functional above 56.7% productive rearrangements and segregating when the between-donor standard deviation exceeded 5%. A statistical classification framework was developed to diagnose cytomegalovirus status using the catalog of TCR beta chain sequences. V and J gene assignment, in a later analysis, came from comparing TCR nucleotide sequences with IMGT/GENE-DB human TR gene sequences. Using the TCRdist pipeline, a later analysis assigned CDR3 sequences along with most-parsimonious VDJ recombination scenarios. In a later analysis, each TCR beta chain was defined by its CDR3 amino acid sequence together with its V-gene family, and reads without a unique V-gene family were excluded. A later analysis removed 592 highly shared, low-generation-probability nucleotide sequences to deal with suspected cross-contamination and a sequencing artifact. In a later analysis, a clonal expansion index was calculated for each public chain from normalized within-repertoire ranks of inferred template counts. In a later analysis, generation probabilities were computed using a VDJ recombination model fitted to out-of-frame rearrangements, and the results were checked against IGoR. A later analysis scored TCR-TCR, TCR-HLA and TCR-CMV co-occurrence with hypergeometric tests, applying a repertoire-size bias correction to TCR pairs. A later analysis estimated false discovery rates by permuting HLA or CMV assignments 20 times. In a later analysis, co-occurring TCRs were grouped using DBSCAN, with TCRdist sequence similarity added in when clustering inside HLA-allele-positive subsets. Repertoires with fewer than 30,000 or more than 120,000 public chains were left out of co-occurrence clustering, as were about 5 repertoires with anomalous nucleotide sharing. TCRdb holds this immuneACCESS table with in-frame rearrangements only. Some clones are missing; in checked studies, unresolved V genes explain under half, and the rest has no known cause. V and J calls and clone size follow that table, whereas D and trimming were derived from the DNA. The sample records fewer than 250,000 clones, around 83% of which are singletons. The biggest ten clones account for more than 1.5% of the sample.

The cohort comprised some 730 healthy bone marrow donors. At the time of sampling, every cohort member was nominally healthy, though immune exposures that went unrecorded were likely present. The donor was CMV seropositive and belonged to the group of 250 to 350 seropositive cohort members. Every donor gave a peripheral blood sample, and the peripheral blood mononuclear cells from that sample were used for TCR beta sequencing. Genomic DNA extraction from the blood cell samples was performed with the Qiagen DNeasy Blood Extraction Kit. Points on this clone: Its antigen is currently not known. Base qualities were left out, and no much larger clone turns up one base away.

The source is a man aged 35-49 years in good health and CMV-seropositive. The chain uses TRBV27 and TRBJ2-7, and 7 junctional nucleotides match TRBD2. Sample: PBMCs. The CDR3 reads as follows: CASSLSTGGEQYF. The DNA is as follows: TGTGCCAGCAGTTTATCTACGGGAGGCGAGCAGTACTTC.